There are many counts of the clone carrying this T cell receptor (beta chain). These data come from a study of T cells in Graves' hyperthyroidism and ophthalmopathy. Germline loops: CDR1 SGHTA, CDR2 FQGNSA. The V gene lost 1 base and the J gene lost 1 base, with 11 bases spanning the gap. The CDR3 runs to 15 residues. Regions amplified from RNA transcripts were the TCR beta CDR3 regions. The TCR CDR3 first-round RT-PCR relied on the HTBI primer set. One entry per CDR3 protein results from TCRdb running MiXCR on the multiplex PCR reads. The sample lists approximately 400,000 distinct CDR3 sequences, about 20% occurring once. Absent ophthalmopathy progression within 18 months defined stable Graves' hyperthyroidism. Patients between 18 and 65 years old had hyperthyroidism, newly diagnosed and lasting under 2 months. Uncontrolled infection, other autoimmune disease, pregnancy or lactation led to exclusion.

The sequence came from a young woman with Graves' hyperthyroidism. What was sequenced was blood. The chain links TRBV7-2 to TRBJ2-7; a weak D match, TRBD2 (6 bases). The CDR3 bases are TGTGCCAGCAGCTTAGTTTCCGCGGGATCCTACGAGCAGTACTTC. Amino acid sequence: CASSLVSAGSYEQYF.